What follows are 4 T cell receptor beta chains derived from one specimen sequenced in a study of T cell responses to AZD1222 COVID-19 vaccine. Sequenced by immunoSEQ multiplex PCR; TCRdb stores in-frame clones only, minus some. The table includes about 130,000 clones, 93% detected once. Sequencing was performed on peripheral blood, taken on day 0 of AZD1222 vaccination. These TCRs come from an adult in good health.

The J gene is TRBJ2-1, the V gene TRBV13; 7 nucleotides agree with TRBD1. Trimming at V came to 5 bases and at J to 8 bases, leaving 6 bases not matched to a gene. The length of the CDR3 is 13 residues. Germline assignment: CDR1 PRHDT and CDR2 FYEKMQ (reference sequence). CDR3 in amino acids: CASSNTGVDEQFF. The CDR3 region has the DNA TGTGCCAGCAGCAACACAGGGGTGGATGAGCAGTTCTTC.

The rearrangement uses TRBV2 and TRBJ1-3; D not certain. V lost 0 bases and J lost 5, with 14 bases in between. The CDR3 has 16 amino acids. CDR1 and CDR2 from the germline V gene are SNHLY and FYNNEI. CDR3 coding DNA: TGTGCCAGCAGTGAAGCTAGGAGGGAGGGAAGAAACACCATATATTTT. Its translation: CASSEARREGRNTIYF.

The chain recombines TRBV10-3 with TRBJ2-1; 9 bases fit TRBD2. CDR3 length: 16 residues. Losses at the gene ends were 2 bases for V and 9 bases for J; bases not matched to a gene: 11. Germline V gives CDR1 ENHRY, CDR2 SYGVKD. The CDR3 protein is CAISETGYEREVEQFF. The CDR3 DNA sequence: TGTGCCATCAGTGAGACAGGGTACGAGCGGGAGGTTGAGCAGTTCTTC.

The chain has TRBV19 and TRBJ2-1, with 7 bases fitting TRBD1. Germline CDR1 is LNHDA and CDR2 is SQIVND (reference sequence). The V and J ends lost 5 bases and 5 bases, in that order; junction bases with no gene match: 3. The CDR3 totals 13 residues. CDR3 bases: TGTGCCAGTAGTCGTGACAGGGACAATGAGCAGTTCTTC. It translates to CASSRDRDNEQFF.